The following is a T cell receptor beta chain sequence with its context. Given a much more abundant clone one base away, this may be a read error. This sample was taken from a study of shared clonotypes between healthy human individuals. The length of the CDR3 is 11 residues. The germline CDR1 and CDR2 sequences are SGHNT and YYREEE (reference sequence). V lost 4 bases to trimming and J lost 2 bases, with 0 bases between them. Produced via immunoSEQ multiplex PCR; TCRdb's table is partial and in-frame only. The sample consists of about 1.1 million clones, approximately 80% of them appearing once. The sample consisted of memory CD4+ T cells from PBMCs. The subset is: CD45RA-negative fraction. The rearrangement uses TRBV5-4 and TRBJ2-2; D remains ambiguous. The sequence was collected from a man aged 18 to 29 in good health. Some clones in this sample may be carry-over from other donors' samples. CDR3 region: CASSNTGELFF. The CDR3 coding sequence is TGTGCCAGCAGCAACACCGGGGAGCTGTTTTTT.